These 20 T cell receptor beta chains came from one sample sequenced in a study of cytomegalovirus exposure and HLA in healthy donors. The PCR used 60 Vbeta and 13 Jbeta primers. Measured with immunoSEQ multiplex PCR; TCRdb has only the in-frame clones, and not every one. The sample shows roughly 170,000 clones, around 78% of them seen only once. The sequenced material came from PBMCs. The receptors come from a woman between 50 and 59 years old in good health and CMV-seropositive.

This clone was seen a handful of times. The V call is TRBV6-1, the J call TRBJ2-7; possible D gene TRBD2, 7 bases. Germline V gene sequence: CDR1 MNHNS, CDR2 SASEGT. V was cut by 1 base and J by 0 bases, with 10 bases left in between. The CDR3 is made up of 15 amino acids. The CDR3 protein is CASSEGRGHSYEQYF. The CDR3 nucleotides are TGTGCCAGCAGTGAAGGGCGGGGGCACTCCTACGAGCAGTACTTC.

The sample holds one count of this clone. The chain combines TRBV5-1 with TRBJ1-1, with 9 bases identical to TRBD1. The CDR3 contains 16 residues. Germline loops: CDR1 SGHRS, CDR2 YFSETQ. Trimming took 0 bases from V and 6 from J; bases not matched to a gene: 9. CDR3 DNA: TGCGCCAGCAGCTTGGACGAGACAGGGGGGGGAGCTGAAGCTTTCTTT. The encoded protein is CASSLDETGGGAEAFF.

J is TRBJ2-5 and V is TRBV29-1; D not certain. Germline V gene data show CDR1 as SQVTM and CDR2 as ANQGSEA. V dropped 8 bases and J dropped 5 bases, with 9 bases sitting between them. There are 10 residues in the CDR3. This chain's CDR3 is CSTTEETQYF. DNA of the CDR3: TGCAGCACCACTGAGGAGACCCAGTACTTC.

The genes are TRBV30 and TRBJ1-4; D perhaps matches TRBD1 (6 bases). Trimming took 3 bases from V and 0 from J, leaving 26 bases between them. CDR3 length: 20 residues. CDR1 GTSNPN and CDR2 SVGIG come from the germline V gene (reference sequence). For the CDR3, the DNA is TGTGCCTGGAGCGCATTCCCCGGGGTGACAGGACTCGCAACTAATGAAAAACTGTTTTTT. Protein: CAWSAFPGVTGLATNEKLFF.

There are a few counts of this clone. This chain joins TRBV19 and TRBJ2-3, with 11 bases lining up with TRBD2. The V segment lost 7 bases and the J segment 3 bases; nucleotides outside the gene matches: 9. The CDR3 consists of 16 residues. Looked up from germline, CDR1 is LNHDA and CDR2 is SQIVND (reference sequence). CDR3 nucleotides: TGTGCCAGTACCCCAACGGGACTAGCGGTGACAGATACGCAGTATTTT. Translating it yields CASTPTGLAVTDTQYF.

This clone has just a few counts. The J gene is TRBJ2-1, the V gene TRBV2; 7 bases are shared with TRBD1. With 9 bases clipped from V and 5 bases from J, the junction kept 10 bases outside the gene matches. The CDR3 is made up of 14 amino acids. Germline lookup yields CDR1 SNHLY and CDR2 FYNNEI. The CDR3 coding sequence is TGTGCCAGTTACTCGGGACAGATAAACAATGAGCAGTTCTTC. It translates to CASYSGQINNEQFF.

This clone was seen only a few times. V gene TRBV7-9 combines with J gene TRBJ2-3; 8 nucleotides agree with TRBD2. There are 18 residues in the CDR3. Germline trimming cut 1 base from V and 0 bases from J; bases unmatched to any gene: 9. Looked up from germline, CDR1 is SEHNR and CDR2 is FQNEAQ (reference sequence). The CDR3 DNA is TGTGCCAGCAGCTTAGTCCCAGCGGGGGTCCTTAGCACAGATACGCAGTATTTT. Residues: CASSLVPAGVLSTDTQYF.

The V and J genes are TRBV6-4 and TRBJ2-1; 10 nucleotides agree with TRBD2. Trimming took 5 bases from V and 7 from J; bases not matched to a gene: 8. This CDR3 is 15 amino acids long. Per germline, CDR1 MRHNA and CDR2 SNTAGT. This CDR3 is CASSSSGGAGNEQFF. The DNA of the CDR3 is TGTGCCAGCAGTTCCAGCGGGGGGGCCGGTAATGAGCAGTTCTTC.

The chain uses TRBV7-9 and TRBJ1-2; unclear D gene. This CDR3 is built from 18 residues. Between the trimmed V and J ends, which lost 1 base and 2 bases, there was a span of 20 bases. Germline CDR1 reads SEHNR; CDR2 reads FQNEAQ (reference sequence). The CDR3 loop reads CASSLGQGGTGENYGYTF. CDR3 sequence (DNA): TGTGCCAGCAGCTTAGGGCAAGGAGGAACTGGGGAAAACTATGGCTACACCTTC.

The chain couples TRBV9 to TRBJ2-3; D is ambiguous. V dropped 4 bases and J dropped 1 base, with 10 bases sitting between them. Germline CDR1 SGDLS, CDR2 YYNGEE. CDR3 length: 14 residues. This CDR3 is CASSPRWRTDTQYF. CDR3 bases: TGTGCCAGCAGCCCTCGATGGCGCACAGATACGCAGTATTTT. Variable domain in full (rest from reference TRBV9 and TRBJ2-3): DSGVTQTPKHLITATGQRVTLRCSPRSGDLSVYWYQQSLDQGLQFLIQYYNGEERAKGNILERFSAQQFPDLHSELNLSSLELGDSALYFCASSPRWRTDTQYFGPGTRLTVL.

Only one count was recorded for this clone. The chain recombines TRBV4-1 with TRBJ1-1, with D perhaps TRBD1 (6 bases). The CDR3 length is 14 residues. Trimming removed 6 bases from V and 0 bases from J, with 11 bases in between. In germline, CDR1 is MGHRA, CDR2 YSYEKL. The CDR3 spells CASRGRTVNTEAFF. CDR3 sequence (DNA): TGCGCCAGCAGGGGAAGGACAGTGAACACTGAAGCTTTCTTT.

This clone occurred a few times. This chain links TRBV6-1 with TRBJ1-1; D gene unclear. CDR1 and CDR2 from the germline V gene are MNHNS and SASEGT. V dropped 2 bases and J dropped 0 bases, with 4 bases sitting between them. This CDR3 region has 13 residues. The CDR3 protein is CASSENLNTEAFF. The CDR3 region has the DNA TGTGCCAGCAGTGAAAACTTGAACACTGAAGCTTTCTTT.

The V and J genes are TRBV10-3 and TRBJ1-3; D remains ambiguous. Germline values: CDR1 ENHRY, CDR2 SYGVKD. This CDR3 is built from 16 residues. Trimming pared 2 bases from V and 10 bases from J, leaving 21 bases between. The CDR3 DNA reads as TGTGCCATCAGTGAGCGCCAGCAACTTCAGGAAACGACCATATATTTT. Its translation: CAISERQQLQETTIYF.

The chain couples TRBV5-4 to TRBJ2-1; 13 positions agree with TRBD2. Trimming took 4 bases from V and 7 from J; bases not matched to a gene: 5. Germline V CDR1 and CDR2: SGHNT, YYREEE (reference sequence). This CDR3 contains 15 residues. The CDR3 is CASSRTSGGSNEQFF. The CDR3 region has the DNA TGTGCCAGCAGCCGGACTAGCGGGGGTTCGAATGAGCAGTTCTTC.

This clone was recorded only once. CDR3 nucleotides: TGTGCCAGCAGTGCAGGGGGCGCCGGAAATGAAAAACTGTTTTTT. This sequence encodes CASSAGGAGNEKLFF. This sequence joins TRBV27 and TRBJ1-4; 8 bases align to TRBD1. This CDR3 region has 15 residues. CDR1 is MNHEY, CDR2 SMNVEV, per germline (reference sequence). Losses at the gene ends were 5 bases for V and 5 bases for J; bases not matched to a gene: 7. The full variable domain, its missing parts supplied by reference TRBV27 and TRBJ1-4, is EAQVTQNPRYLITVTGKKLTVTCSQNMNHEYMSWYRQDPGLGLRQIYYSMNVEVTDKGDVPEGYKVSRKEKRNFPLILESPSPNQTSLYFCASSAGGAGNEKLFFGSGTQLSVL.

The genes are TRBV4-1 and TRBJ1-5, with TRBD1 as a possible D gene (5 bases). The length of the CDR3 is 16 residues. Between the trimmed V and J ends, which lost 2 bases and 6 bases, there was a span of 17 bases. The germline V gene has CDR1 MGHRA and CDR2 YSYEKL. DNA for the CDR3: TGCGCCAGCAGCCAAACGTGGGACTCCATGAGTCAGCCCCAGCATTTT. This encodes CASSQTWDSMSQPQHF.

This rearrangement joins TRBV27 to TRBJ2-7, with 7 bases lining up with TRBD2. V lost 8 bases, J lost 2 bases, and 12 bases stayed unmatched. Looked up from germline, CDR1 is MNHEY and CDR2 is SMNVEV (reference sequence). The CDR3 is 15 amino acids. DNA for the CDR3: TGTGCCAGCGCGGAGGCTTGGGGGGGAACCTACGAGCAGTACTTC. The encoded protein is CASAEAWGGTYEQYF.

The chain is built from TRBV2 and TRBJ1-6, with D perhaps matching TRBD1 (6 bases). CDR1 is SNHLY and CDR2 is FYNNEI in the germline V gene. There are 13 residues in the CDR3. V was shortened by 7 bases and J by 8 bases, with 12 bases between the two germline ends. CDR3 nucleotides: TGTGCCAGCACTGCCGACAGGCATTCACCCCTCCACTTT. Its translation: CASTADRHSPLHF.

J is TRBJ1-5 and V is TRBV2; 10 bases line up with TRBD1. V lost 7 bases to trimming and J lost 9 bases; unmatched junction nucleotides: 9. The V gene's germline CDR1 is SNHLY and CDR2 FYNNEI. The CDR3 runs to 14 residues. The CDR3 DNA is TGTGCCAGCACTCGGACAGGGGGAATTCCGCCCCAGCATTTT. It codes for CASTRTGGIPPQHF.

The rearrangement uses TRBV7-8 and TRBJ1-6; the D is unclear. Germline V gene data show CDR1 as SGHVS and CDR2 as FQNEAQ. The germline V and J ends were trimmed by 2 bases and 5 bases, with 4 bases remaining between them. This CDR3 contains 13 residues. The CDR3 nucleotides read TGTGCCAGCAGCTTACAGGATAATTCACCCCTCCACTTT. Protein sequence: CASSLQDNSPLHF.